The present T cell receptor beta chain was sequenced within a study of blood T cell repertoires in COVID-19. The CDR3 runs to 13 residues. Trimming stripped 1 base from V and 2 bases from J, with 6 bases between. Germline CDR1 SGHNT, CDR2 YENEEA. TCRdb's table, derived via immunoSEQ multiplex PCR, lists solely in-frame clones and lacks some. This table has 50,000 to 65,000 clones, 80% to 95% appearing once. This TCR derives from a man in his fifties with active COVID-19. The chain has TRBV11-3 and TRBJ2-7; D perhaps matches TRBD1 (5 bases). The source material was peripheral blood. The CDR3 region has the DNA TGTGCCAGCAGCTTAGGGGGCACCTACGAGCAGTACTTC. The encoded protein is CASSLGGTYEQYF.